Presented here are 19 T cell receptor beta chains from one specimen sequenced in a study of tumor-infiltrating lymphocytes in primary liver carcinoma. Unsorted whole blood yielded blood RNA, and germline DNA was extracted as well. Total RNA (approximately 0.5 ug) served as template for TCR beta cDNA synthesis primed by a constant-region primer. Amplification in three nested multiplex PCR rounds with slightly modified ARM-PCR gave rise to TCR beta libraries. The opening two PCR rounds, about 10 cycles each, paired TRBV1-TRBV30 forward primers with a C-beta reverse primer. One entry per CDR3 protein results from TCRdb running MiXCR on the multiplex PCR reads. The sample lists approximately 210,000 distinct CDR3 sequences; about 65% were seen once. The sample comprised peripheral blood. The origin of the receptors is a woman aged 60-75 years with primary liver carcinoma and hepatitis B virus infection.

The V gene is TRBV4-1, the J gene TRBJ2-2, with TRBD2 matching over 9 bases. The trim removed 1 base at V and 5 bases at J, leaving 14 bases unmatched. Germline CDR1 reads MGHRA; CDR2 reads YSYEKL. CDR3 length: 19 amino acids. The chain's CDR3 is CASSQANGGRAIGTGELFF. As DNA, the CDR3 is TGCGCCAGCAGCCAAGCTAATGGCGGGAGGGCGATTGGAACCGGGGAGCTGTTTTTT.

This clonotype appeared many times. The rearrangement links TRBV11-3 to TRBJ2-1, with 7 bases lining up with TRBD1. V gave up 4 bases and J gave up 2 bases; unmatched junction bases: 8. Per the germline V gene, CDR1 is SGHNT and CDR2 is YENEEA. The CDR3 covers 16 residues. This CDR3 is CASSSDRDPTYNEQFF. CDR3 in DNA: TGTGCCAGCAGCTCCGACAGGGACCCGACCTACAATGAGCAGTTCTTC.

This clonotype has ten or more counts. The V call is TRBV12-3 or TRBV12-4, the J call TRBJ2-7; tentatively, D is TRBD1 (6 bases). V was pared by 6 bases and J by 3 bases, with 15 bases between. CDR3 length equals 14 residues. The CDR3 DNA follows: TGTGCCAGCAGCCCTCCGGGACAACTCTACGAGCAGTACTTC. Its protein is CASSPPGQLYEQYF.

A few counts support this clonotype. The J gene is TRBJ2-1, the V gene TRBV28; D remains ambiguous. This CDR3 region has 14 residues. Trimming pared 7 bases from V and 0 bases from J, leaving 10 bases between. Germline CDR1 MDHEN, CDR2 SYDVKM. CDR3 sequence: CASKIRASYNEQFF. The CDR3 region has the DNA TGTGCCAGCAAAATACGAGCCTCCTACAATGAGCAGTTCTTC. Complete variable domain (other parts from reference TRBV28 and TRBJ2-1): DVKVTQSSRYLVKRTGEKVFLECVQDMDHENMFWYRQDPGLGLRLIYFSYDVKMKEKGDIPEGYSVSREKKERFSLILESASTNQTSMYLCASKIRASYNEQFFGPGTRLTVL.

Remarks on this clonotype: An end of the junction differs from the germline gene, which may be a read error. This chain uses TRBV11-2 with TRBJ2-5; 15 positions match TRBD2. CDR3 length equals 18 residues. Germline-derived CDR1 and CDR2 are SGHAT and FQNNGV. CDR3 DNA sequence: TGTGCTAGCAGCTCCCGGACTAGCGGGAGGGAGTGGCAGAAGACCCAGTACTTC. This encodes CASSSRTSGREWQKTQYF.

This chain links TRBV4-1 with TRBJ2-1; a possible D gene is TRBD2 (6 bases). Trimming shortened V by 4 bases and J by 4 bases, and 20 bases separated the two germline ends. The germline CDR1 and CDR2 sequences are MGHRA and YSYEKL. This CDR3 is built from 17 residues. Here the CDR3 reads CASSPATSGRTYNEQFF. In DNA form, the CDR3 reads TGCGCCAGCAGCCCAGCGACTAGTGGGCGGACTTACAATGAGCAGTTCTTC.

At least ten counts were recorded for this clonotype. The chain couples TRBV6-1 to TRBJ2-1; TRBD1 matches 7 bases. V dropped 4 bases and J dropped 3; count of bases not matched to a gene: 3. This CDR3 has 14 amino acids. Germline V gene data show CDR1 as MNHNS and CDR2 as SASEGT. The CDR3 protein is CASSVGTDYNEQFF. The CDR3 DNA follows: TGTGCCAGCAGTGTTGGGACAGACTACAATGAGCAGTTCTTC.

The CDR3: CSARSQDRAVGYTF. CDR3 in DNA: TGCAGTGCTAGATCCCAAGACAGGGCGGTCGGCTACACCTTC. The gene calls are TRBV20-1 and TRBJ1-2; 7 bases agree with TRBD1. V shed 2 bases, J shed 8 bases, and the junction held 11 bases outside the gene matches. CDR1 is DFQATT and CDR2 is SNEGSKA in the germline V gene (reference sequence). The CDR3 extends over 14 amino acids.

Concerning this clonotype itself: Lacking the conserved final phenylalanine or tryptophan, this CDR3 likely reflects a read error. The DNA is left out, because the CDR3 cannot be placed on it with certainty; the CDR3 is given as TCRdb lists it. V usage is TRBV6-6 and J usage is TRBJ1-2. Both ends counted, the CDR3 spans 12 residues. Germline loops: CDR1 MNHNY, CDR2 SVGAGI (reference sequence). CDR3 sequence: CASTGEIYGYSS.

About this clonotype itself: The junction differs from germline at one of its ends, possibly a read error. As DNA, the CDR3 is TGTGCCGGCAGCCGACTTGGGGATTCACCCCTCCACTTT. Translating it yields CAGSRLGDSPLHF. The chain joins TRBV11-1 to TRBJ1-6, with no clear D. There are 13 residues in the CDR3. In germline, CDR1 is SGHAT, CDR2 FQDESV (reference sequence). The whole variable domain, remainder taken from reference TRBV11-1 and TRBJ1-6, is EAEVAQSPRYKITEKSQAVAFWCDPISGHATLYWYRQILGQGPELLVQFQDESVVDDSQLPKDRFSAERLKGVDSTLKIQPAELGDSAMYLCAGSRLGDSPLHFGNGTRLTVT.

This clonotype was seen just once. Germline and junction disagree at one end, which may indicate a read error. This chain uses TRBV11-2 with TRBJ2-5, with D uncertain. The CDR3 has 14 residues. Germline assignment: CDR1 SGHAT and CDR2 FQNNGV. The CDR3 nucleotides are TGTGCCAGCAGCCTAGACTGGACCCCCCAGACCCAGTACTTC. As protein: CASSLDWTPQTQYF.

This clonotype has a count of ten or more. This rearrangement joins TRBV6-5 to TRBJ2-1; D might be TRBD1 or TRBD2, each matching 5 bases. The CDR3 contains 13 residues. Germline assignment: CDR1 MNHEY and CDR2 SVGAGI. V was shortened by 0 bases and J by 8 bases, with 8 bases between the two germline ends. CDR3 region: CASSYSWGYEQFF. The DNA of the CDR3 is TGTGCCAGCAGTTACTCTTGGGGGTATGAGCAGTTCTTC.

The CDR3 loop reads CASSATRGSNYGYTF. CDR3 DNA sequence: TGTGCCAGCAGTGCCACCAGGGGTTCCAACTATGGCTACACCTTC. The chain recombines TRBV6-4 with TRBJ1-2; the D gene is possibly TRBD1 (6 bases). Trimming shortened V by 4 bases and J by 2 bases, and 14 bases separated the two germline ends. The germline gives CDR1 MRHNA, CDR2 SNTAGT. The CDR3 runs 15 residues.

Turning to this clonotype: A much larger clone lies a single base off, so this may be a read error. The V gene is TRBV4-2, the J gene TRBJ2-7; unclear D gene. The CDR3 loop spans 13 amino acids. In germline, CDR1 is LGHNA, CDR2 YNFKEQ. The CDR3 DNA reads TGTGCCAGCAGCCAAGACAGGAACTACGAGAAGTACTTC. Protein: CASSQDRNYEKYF.

This clonotype was seen a handful of times. The chain has TRBV28 and TRBJ2-5; D perhaps matches TRBD1 (5 bases). The CDR3 spans 15 residues. Trimming stripped 7 bases from V and 7 bases from J, with 22 bases between. The germline V gene has CDR1 MDHEN and CDR2 SYDVKM. Written as DNA, the CDR3 is TGTGCCAGCACATCCCGCCGACAGTCCTCTTGGACCCAGTACTTC. This encodes CASTSRRQSSWTQYF.

The chain is built from TRBV12-3 or TRBV12-4 and TRBJ1-3; D gene uncertain. This CDR3 has 10 residues. Trimming stripped 8 bases from V and 7 bases from J, with 6 bases between. CDR3 loop: CASSANTIYF. CDR3 DNA sequence: TGTGCCAGCTCGGCGAACACCATATATTTT.

As for this clonotype: This clone may be a read error of a much larger clone one base away. The V gene is TRBV14, the J gene TRBJ2-3; the D is unclear. The CDR3 is made up of 13 amino acids. V gave up 7 bases and J gave up 2 bases, with 10 bases separating them. Germline CDR1 and CDR2: SGHDN and FVKESK. The CDR3 DNA sequence: TGTGCCAGCAACCGAGGATACACAGATACGCAGTATTTT. Protein: CASNRGYTDTQYF.

A remark on this clonotype: A much larger clone differs from this one at a single base, so this may be a read error. The chain links TRBV10-2 to TRBJ1-1; tentative D call: TRBD1 (5 bases). The CDR3 is 14 amino acids. CDR1 is WSHSY and CDR2 is SAAADI in the germline V gene. The CDR3 loop reads CASSETGPNIEAFF. CDR3 in DNA: TGCGCCAGCAGTGAGACAGGCCCGAACATTGAAGCTTTCTTT.

A word on this clonotype: The germline gene is not matched at one end of the junction; a read error may be the cause. The chain joins TRBV11-3 to TRBJ2-7, with TRBD1 matching 9 bases. The CDR3 totals 17 residues. The germline V gene encodes CDR1 SGHNT and CDR2 YENEEA. The CDR3 DNA follows: TGTGCCAGCAGCTCGGTGTCCCCGGGGACAGGGTCCTACGAGCAGTATTTC. The encoded protein is CASSSVSPGTGSYEQYF.